This is a list of T cell receptor beta chains from one sample in a study of T cells after yellow fever vaccination. A single record per CDR3 protein comes from TCRdb applying MiXCR to the 5' RACE reads. In the table there are under 600,000 distinct CDR3 sequences, 21% of which are singletons. The sequenced sample was PBMCs, obtained about 20 days after the first yellow fever vaccination. The receptors derive from a man between 18 and 35 years old who received the YFV17D yellow fever vaccine. Both conserved end residues are part of each CDR3. D genes are given only for firm matches. Rows may omit the clone size; those that give it use once, few, many or a size class.

cdr3_nt cdr3_aa d_call j_call v_call clone_size
TGTGCCAGCAGCCCAGATGAGGGTACCCTAACAGATACGCAGTATTTT CASSPDEGTLTDTQYF - TRBJ2-3 TRBV7-9 -
TGTGCCAGCAGCCAAGATTCCTTTAGCGGGGCGCTGTTTTTT CASSQDSFSGALFF TRBD2 TRBJ2-2 TRBV4-2 few
TGTGCCAGCAGTTACTCTAACACAGGGAGCTCCTACAATGAGCAGTTCTTC CASSYSNTGSSYNEQFF - TRBJ2-1 TRBV6-2/TRBV6-3 -
TGTGCCAGCAGCTTGGGTCCCCCCGAGGACTGGGGCACAGATACGCAGTATTTT CASSLGPPEDWGTDTQYF - TRBJ2-3 TRBV5-6 many
TGCAGTGCTAGAGAATACCCCGGGACTAAACTGTTTTTT CSAREYPGTKLFF - TRBJ1-4 TRBV20-1 many
TGTGCCAGCAGCCTACATGGAGGTTCACCCCTCCACTTT CASSLHGGSPLHF - TRBJ1-6 TRBV3-1 -
TGCAGCGTCGTTGTCCTAGCGGGGGGCGGGAATGAGCAGTTCTTC CSVVVLAGGGNEQFF TRBD2 TRBJ2-1 TRBV29-1 few
TGTGCCAGCAGTGAATATAGCTTTCCAGGGTCACAAGAGACCCAGTACTTC CASSEYSFPGSQETQYF - TRBJ2-5 TRBV25-1 -
TGTGCCAGCAGCCTCCGGACAGGGGAGAACACCGGGGAGCTGTTTTTT CASSLRTGENTGELFF TRBD1 TRBJ2-2 TRBV7-2 few
TGTGCCAGCACCAAAGGGGACATTACGTACAATGAGCAGTTCTTC CASTKGDITYNEQFF - TRBJ2-1 TRBV6-1 -
TGTGCCAGCCAGGGACTAGCGGAAATCACAGATACGCAGTATTTT CASQGLAEITDTQYF TRBD2 TRBJ2-3 TRBV18 few
TGTGCCAGCAGCCCAGGACAGGGGCCCTATGGCTACACCTTC CASSPGQGPYGYTF TRBD1 TRBJ1-2 TRBV9 many
TGTGCCAGCAGTGAAAGACGAGGGGGCTGGTACACTGAAGCTTTCTTT CASSERRGGWYTEAFF TRBD1 TRBJ1-1 TRBV2 -
TGTGCCAGCAGCGCCGGACTAGATAGGGAGACCCAGTACTTC CASSAGLDRETQYF TRBD2 TRBJ2-5 TRBV11-3 few
TGCGCCAGCAGCCGGGGGGGGGGCTACAATGAGCAGTTCTTC CASSRGGGYNEQFF TRBD2 TRBJ2-1 TRBV4-3 many
TGTGCCAGCAGTCTAGCCGGGGGGCTTATGTATGGCTACACCTTC CASSLAGGLMYGYTF - TRBJ1-2 TRBV28 -
TGTGCCAGCAGTGGCCGCGGGACTAGCGGGGGGGCCAGAGATACGCAGTATTTT CASSGRGTSGGARDTQYF TRBD2 TRBJ2-3 TRBV6-1 few
TGCGCCAGCAGTGGACAGACCTCTGGGGCCAACGTCCTGACTTTC CASSGQTSGANVLTF - TRBJ2-6 TRBV5-1 -
TGCAGCGTTGAAGATCGGGCCGGGGTCAATGAGCAGTTCTTC CSVEDRAGVNEQFF - TRBJ2-1 TRBV29-1 -
TGTGCCAGCAGCCCCCGACCAGTTACAAGCACAGATACGCAGTATTTT CASSPRPVTSTDTQYF - TRBJ2-3 TRBV9 -
TGCAGTGCCACTAATAGCGGGGGGGCTGATGAGCAGTTCTTC CSATNSGGADEQFF TRBD2 TRBJ2-1 TRBV20-1 few
TGTGCCAGCAGCCGGGAGGGTATATCAGCCAAAAACATTCAGTACTTC CASSREGISAKNIQYF TRBD2 TRBJ2-4 TRBV7-9 few
TGTGCCAGCAGCCGCCAGACAGGGACCTCCTATAATTCACCCCTCCACTTT CASSRQTGTSYNSPLHF TRBD1 TRBJ1-6 TRBV7-2 -
TGCGCCAGCAGCCAACTGAGCCTCGGAGGCACATCCGATACGCAGTATTTT CASSQLSLGGTSDTQYF - TRBJ2-3 TRBV4-3 -
TGTGCCAGCAGCTTAGTGGACCTCCTTACGGTCAATGAGCAGTTCTTC CASSLVDLLTVNEQFF - TRBJ2-1 TRBV7-9 few
TGTGCCAGCAGCTCCGGACTGGGAAACACCGGGGAGCTGTTTTTT CASSSGLGNTGELFF - TRBJ2-2 TRBV7-2 few
TGTGCCAGCAGCTTTCAAGGACAGATTAATTCACCCCTCCACTTT CASSFQGQINSPLHF - TRBJ1-6 TRBV7-2 few
TGTGCCAGCGGATCCCACGGGGGCTTTAACACTGAAGCTTTCTTT CASGSHGGFNTEAFF - TRBJ1-1 TRBV27 once
TGTGCCAGCAGCTCAGGACAGGGACGGAAGCAGCCCCAGCATTTT CASSSGQGRKQPQHF TRBD1 TRBJ1-5 TRBV7-8 -
TGTGCCAGACCCCCCTCCGGGGCTCAAGAAGAGACCCAGTACTTC CARPPSGAQEETQYF - TRBJ2-5 TRBV6-1 -
TGCAGTGCTAGGCAGGGACAATACGAGCAGTACTTC CSARQGQYEQYF - TRBJ2-7 TRBV20-1 many
TGCGCCAGCAGCGAAGAACAGGGGGCGATGGAAGAGACCCAGTACTTC CASSEEQGAMEETQYF TRBD1 TRBJ2-5 TRBV5-1 -
TGCGCCAGCAGCCAAGTGAACGATCCTAGCGGGGGCCCTAGCACAGATACGCAGTATTTT CASSQVNDPSGGPSTDTQYF TRBD2 TRBJ2-3 TRBV4-1 -
TGCGCCAGCAGCTGGAGACAGGGATCCGAGCAGTACTTC CASSWRQGSEQYF TRBD1 TRBJ2-7 TRBV5-1 few
TGTGCCAGCAGCCAAAACCGCGGGGGGACGGAGACCCAGTACTTC CASSQNRGGTETQYF TRBD2 TRBJ2-5 TRBV3-1 few
TGTGCCAGCAGCTTAGCCGGGACTACCACAAACACCGGGGAGCTGTTTTTT CASSLAGTTTNTGELFF TRBD2 TRBJ2-2 TRBV7-9 few
TGTGCCAGCAGCTTAACTTACGAGGAAACAGATACGCAGTATTTT CASSLTYEETDTQYF - TRBJ2-3 TRBV7-3 -
TGTGCCAGCAGCTTAGTTTTACGTAGTGGGACTAGTGTGCTCTTC CASSLVLRSGTSVLF TRBD2 TRBJ2-1 TRBV7-2 few
TGTGCCAGCCGGGACAGGCATGGAAGAGGCTACACCTTC CASRDRHGRGYTF TRBD1 TRBJ1-2 TRBV19 -
TGTGCCAGCAGCCCGACGGAGGGACAGGGAATCTACGAGCAGTACTTC CASSPTEGQGIYEQYF TRBD1 TRBJ2-7 TRBV12-3/TRBV12-4 few
TGCAGTGCTAGAGATCCCCTCAACAGGGGCGGTCATCAGCCCCAGCATTTT CSARDPLNRGGHQPQHF TRBD1 TRBJ1-5 TRBV20-1 -
TGTGCCAGCAGAAAAACGGAATACGAGCAGTACTTC CASRKTEYEQYF - TRBJ2-7 TRBV7-2 -
TGTGCCAGCAGGACAGGGAGCCGGACAGATACGCAGTATTTT CASRTGSRTDTQYF TRBD1 TRBJ2-3 TRBV27 -
TGCGCCAGCAGCTGGAACCCGGGACAGGGATCCTACAATGAGCAGTTCTTC CASSWNPGQGSYNEQFF TRBD1 TRBJ2-1 TRBV5-1 many
TGTGCCAGCAGTTTTTATACCGACACCGAGCAGTACTTC CASSFYTDTEQYF - TRBJ2-7 TRBV27 -
TGTGCCAGCAGCTCCGCAGGGATTTACACTGAAGCTTTCTTT CASSSAGIYTEAFF - TRBJ1-1 TRBV7-9 -
TGTGCCAGCAGATTACAGGGGGCGGACACCGGGGAGCTGTTTTTT CASRLQGADTGELFF TRBD1 TRBJ2-2 TRBV6-5 -
TGTGCCAGCAGTTTCAGGGGGCCTCGAGAGACCCAGTACTTC CASSFRGPRETQYF TRBD1 TRBJ2-5 TRBV27 -
TGTGCCAGCAGCACCGGGACCTTGAACACTGAAGCTTTCTTT CASSTGTLNTEAFF - TRBJ1-1 TRBV7-6 -
TGTGCCAGCAGCTTAGGGGACAAACAAGAGACCCAGTACTTC CASSLGDKQETQYF - TRBJ2-5 TRBV7-9 -
TGCAGTGCTAAGACTAGCGGGGTTACCTACGAGCAGTACTTC CSAKTSGVTYEQYF TRBD2 TRBJ2-7 TRBV20-1 -
TGTGCCAGCGGCCCCGGGACAGGGGGGGGATATAATTCACCCCTCCACTTT CASGPGTGGGYNSPLHF TRBD1 TRBJ1-6 TRBV27 -
TGTGCCAGCAGTTACTCTGGGGTCTTCGATCAGCCCCAGCATTTT CASSYSGVFDQPQHF - TRBJ1-5 TRBV6-5 few
TGTGCCAGCAGTGAATGGAAGCCCGGCACCGGGGAGCTGTTTTTT CASSEWKPGTGELFF - TRBJ2-2 TRBV6-1 -
TGTGCCAGCAGTGAGTTCTATGGCTACACCTTC CASSEFYGYTF - TRBJ1-2 TRBV6-4 -
TGTGCCAGCAGTCTGAATTACTACGGGGAAAAACTGTTTTTT CASSLNYYGEKLFF - TRBJ1-4 TRBV12-3/TRBV12-4 few
TGCGCCAGCAGCCAAGACAGAGGGACGGTAGGTAATGAGCAGTTCTTC CASSQDRGTVGNEQFF - TRBJ2-1 TRBV4-1 -
TGTGCCAGCAGTTACTCGCCAGCCTACAATGAGCAGTTCTTC CASSYSPAYNEQFF - TRBJ2-1 TRBV6-2/TRBV6-3 -
TGTGCCAGCTCACCTGGACTAGCCAAAAACATTCAGTACTTC CASSPGLAKNIQYF - TRBJ2-4 TRBV18 few